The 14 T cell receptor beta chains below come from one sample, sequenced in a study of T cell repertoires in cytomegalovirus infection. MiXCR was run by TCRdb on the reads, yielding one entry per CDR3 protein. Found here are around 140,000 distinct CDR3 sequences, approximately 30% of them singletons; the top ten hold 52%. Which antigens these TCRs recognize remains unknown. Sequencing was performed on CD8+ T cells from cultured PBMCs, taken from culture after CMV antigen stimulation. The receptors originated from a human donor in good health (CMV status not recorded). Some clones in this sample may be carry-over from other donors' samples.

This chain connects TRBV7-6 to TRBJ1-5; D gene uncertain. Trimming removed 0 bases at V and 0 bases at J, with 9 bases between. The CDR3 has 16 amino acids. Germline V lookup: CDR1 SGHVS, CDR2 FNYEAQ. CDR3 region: CASSLAGGNSNQPQHF. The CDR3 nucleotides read TGTGCCAGCAGCTTAGCGGGCGGAAATAGCAATCAGCCCCAGCATTTT.

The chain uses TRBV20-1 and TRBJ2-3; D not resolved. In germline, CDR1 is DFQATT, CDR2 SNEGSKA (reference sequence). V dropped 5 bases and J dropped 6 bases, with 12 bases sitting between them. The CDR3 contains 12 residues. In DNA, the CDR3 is TGCAGTGCTCTCTCTAGGGTTGATACGCAGTATTTT. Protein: CSALSRVDTQYF.

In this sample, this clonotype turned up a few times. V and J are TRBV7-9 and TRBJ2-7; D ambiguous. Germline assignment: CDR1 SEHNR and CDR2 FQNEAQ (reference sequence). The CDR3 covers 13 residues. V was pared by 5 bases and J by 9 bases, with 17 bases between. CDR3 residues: CASSTSLLEVQYF. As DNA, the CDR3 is TGTGCCAGCAGCACTTCGCTCTTGGAAGTGCAGTACTTC.

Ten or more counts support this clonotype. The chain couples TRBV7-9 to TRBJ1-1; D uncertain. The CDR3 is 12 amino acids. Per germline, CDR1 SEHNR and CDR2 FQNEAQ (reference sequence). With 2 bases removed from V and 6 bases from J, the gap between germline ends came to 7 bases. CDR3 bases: TGTGCCAGCAGCTTAATAGCCTCTGAAGCTTTCTTT. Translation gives CASSLIASEAFF.

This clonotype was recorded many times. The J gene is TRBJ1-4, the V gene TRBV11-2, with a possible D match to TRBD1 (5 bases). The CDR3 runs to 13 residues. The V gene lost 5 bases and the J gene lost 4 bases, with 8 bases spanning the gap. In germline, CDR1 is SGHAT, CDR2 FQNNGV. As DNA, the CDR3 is TGTGCCAGCAGCGCGGGACTTAATGAAAAACTGTTTTTT. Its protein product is CASSAGLNEKLFF.

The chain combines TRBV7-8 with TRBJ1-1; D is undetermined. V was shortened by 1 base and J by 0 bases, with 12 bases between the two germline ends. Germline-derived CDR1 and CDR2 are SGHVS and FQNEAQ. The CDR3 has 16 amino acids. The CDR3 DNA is TGTGCCAGCAGCTTAGTGGCAGGAATCATGAACACTGAAGCTTTCTTT. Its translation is CASSLVAGIMNTEAFF.

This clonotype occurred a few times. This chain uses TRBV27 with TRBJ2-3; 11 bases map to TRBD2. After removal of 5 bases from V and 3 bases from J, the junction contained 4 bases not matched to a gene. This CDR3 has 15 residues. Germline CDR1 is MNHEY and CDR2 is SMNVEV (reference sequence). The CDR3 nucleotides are TGTGCCAGCAGTGACGGGACTAGCGGAACAGATACGCAGTATTTT. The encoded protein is CASSDGTSGTDTQYF.

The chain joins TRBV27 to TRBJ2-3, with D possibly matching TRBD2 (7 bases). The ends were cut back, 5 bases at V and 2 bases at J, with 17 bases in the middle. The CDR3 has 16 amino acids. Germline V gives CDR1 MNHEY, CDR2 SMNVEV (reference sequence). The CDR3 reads CASSPLGAGATDTQYF. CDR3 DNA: TGTGCCAGCAGTCCGCTGGGGGCGGGGGCCACAGATACGCAGTATTTT.

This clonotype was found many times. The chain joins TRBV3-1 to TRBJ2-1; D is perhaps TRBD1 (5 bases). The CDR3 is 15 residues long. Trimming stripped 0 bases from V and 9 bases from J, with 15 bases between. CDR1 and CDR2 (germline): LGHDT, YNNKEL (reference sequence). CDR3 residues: CASSQDQLGASEQFF. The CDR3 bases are TGTGCCAGCAGCCAAGATCAGTTAGGGGCCAGTGAGCAGTTCTTC.

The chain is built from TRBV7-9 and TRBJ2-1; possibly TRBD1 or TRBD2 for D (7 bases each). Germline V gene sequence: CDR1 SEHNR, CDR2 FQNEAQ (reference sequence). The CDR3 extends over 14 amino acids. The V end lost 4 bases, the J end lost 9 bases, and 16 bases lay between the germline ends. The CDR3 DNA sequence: TGTGCCAGCAGCTCGGAGGGAGGGGGCAGTGAGCAGTTCTTC. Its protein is CASSSEGGGSEQFF. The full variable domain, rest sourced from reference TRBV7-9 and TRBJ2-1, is DTGVSQNPRHKITKRGQNVTFRCDPISEHNRLYWYRQTLGQGPEFLTYFQNEAQLEKSRLLSDRFSAERPKGSFSTLEIQRTEQGDSAMYLCASSSEGGGSEQFFGPGTRLTVL.

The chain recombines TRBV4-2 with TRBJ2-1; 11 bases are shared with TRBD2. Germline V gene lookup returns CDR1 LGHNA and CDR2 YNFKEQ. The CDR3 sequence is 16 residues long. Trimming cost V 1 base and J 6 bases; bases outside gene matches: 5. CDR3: CASSQVLAGGSNEQFF. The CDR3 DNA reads TGTGCCAGCAGCCAAGTCCTAGCGGGGGGCTCCAATGAGCAGTTCTTC.

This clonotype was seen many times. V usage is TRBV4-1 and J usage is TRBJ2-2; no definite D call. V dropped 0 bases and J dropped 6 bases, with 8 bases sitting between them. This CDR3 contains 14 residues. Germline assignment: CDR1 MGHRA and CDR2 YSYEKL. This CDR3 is CASSQENHPGELFF. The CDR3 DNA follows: TGCGCCAGCAGCCAAGAAAATCACCCCGGGGAGCTGTTTTTT.

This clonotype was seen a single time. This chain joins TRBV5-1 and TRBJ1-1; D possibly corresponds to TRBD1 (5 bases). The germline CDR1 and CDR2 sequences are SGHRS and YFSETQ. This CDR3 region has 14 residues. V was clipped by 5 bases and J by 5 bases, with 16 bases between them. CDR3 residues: CASRDGGAWTEAFF. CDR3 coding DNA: TGCGCCAGCAGGGATGGCGGGGCTTGGACTGAAGCTTTCTTT. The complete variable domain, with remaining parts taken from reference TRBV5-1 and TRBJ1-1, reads KAGVTQTPRYLIKTRGQQVTLSCSPISGHRSVSWYQQTPGQGLQFLFEYFSETQRNKGNFPGRFSGRQFSNSRSEMNVSTLELGDSALYLCASRDGGAWTEAFFGQGTRLTVV.

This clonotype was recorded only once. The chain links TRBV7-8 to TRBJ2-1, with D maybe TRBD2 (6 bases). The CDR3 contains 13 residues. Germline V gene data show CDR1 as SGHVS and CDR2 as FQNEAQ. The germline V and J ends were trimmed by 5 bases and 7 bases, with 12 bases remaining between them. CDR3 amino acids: CASSTGEMNEQFF. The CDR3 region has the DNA TGTGCCAGCAGCACGGGGGAGATGAATGAGCAGTTCTTC.